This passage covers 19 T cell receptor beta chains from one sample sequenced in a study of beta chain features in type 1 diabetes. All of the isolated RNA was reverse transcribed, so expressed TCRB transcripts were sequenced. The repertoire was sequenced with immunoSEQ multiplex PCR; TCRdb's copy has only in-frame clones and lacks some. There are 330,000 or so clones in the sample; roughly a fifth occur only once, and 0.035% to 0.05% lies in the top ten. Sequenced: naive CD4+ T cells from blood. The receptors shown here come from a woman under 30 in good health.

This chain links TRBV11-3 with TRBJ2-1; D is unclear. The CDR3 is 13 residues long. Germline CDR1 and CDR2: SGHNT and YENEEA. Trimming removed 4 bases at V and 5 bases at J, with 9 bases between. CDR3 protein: CASSSFRDNEQFF. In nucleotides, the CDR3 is TGTGCCAGCAGCTCCTTCCGGGACAATGAGCAGTTCTTC.

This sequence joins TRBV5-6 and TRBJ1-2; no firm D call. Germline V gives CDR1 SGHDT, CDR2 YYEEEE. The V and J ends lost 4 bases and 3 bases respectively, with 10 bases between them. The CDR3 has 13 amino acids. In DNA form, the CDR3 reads TGTGCCAGCAGCCCTACGGAGGACTATGGCTACACCTTC. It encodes CASSPTEDYGYTF.

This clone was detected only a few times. The CDR3 loop is CSADLAAEQFF. The CDR3 DNA sequence: TGCAGTGCCGACCTAGCGGCCGAGCAGTTCTTC. V and J are TRBV20-1 and TRBJ2-1; the match to TRBD2 covers 7 bases. Unmatched junction bases numbered 6, after V lost 6 bases and J lost 10 bases. The length of the CDR3 is 11 residues. The V gene's germline CDR1 is DFQATT and CDR2 SNEGSKA (reference sequence).

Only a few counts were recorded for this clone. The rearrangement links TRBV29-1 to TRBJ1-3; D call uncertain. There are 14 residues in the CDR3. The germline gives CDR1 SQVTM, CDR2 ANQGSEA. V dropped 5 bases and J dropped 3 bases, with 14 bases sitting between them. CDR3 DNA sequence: TGCAGCGTTACCAGAACGGGGAGTGGAAACACCATATATTTT. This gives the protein CSVTRTGSGNTIYF.

This CDR3 is CASSSDRAQDTQYF. The CDR3 bases are TGTGCCAGCAGCTCGGACAGGGCTCAAGATACGCAGTATTTT. V gene TRBV11-3 combines with J gene TRBJ2-3; 8 bases align to TRBD1. The CDR3 is made up of 14 amino acids. Trimming took 4 bases from V and 5 from J; bases not matched to a gene: 5. Looked up from germline, CDR1 is SGHNT and CDR2 is YENEEA. Filled out from reference TRBV11-3 and TRBJ2-3, the complete variable domain reads EAGVVQSPRYKIIEKKQPVAFWCNPISGHNTLYWYLQNLGQGPELLIRYENEEAVDDSQLPKDRFSAERLKGVDSTLKIQPAELGDSAVYLCASSSDRAQDTQYFGPGTRLTVL.

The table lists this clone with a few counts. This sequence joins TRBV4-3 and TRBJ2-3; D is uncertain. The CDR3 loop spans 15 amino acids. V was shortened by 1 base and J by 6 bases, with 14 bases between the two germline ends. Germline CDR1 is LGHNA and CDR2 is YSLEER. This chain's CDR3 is CASSQGGEIKDTQYF. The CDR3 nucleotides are TGCGCCAGCAGCCAAGGTGGAGAAATCAAGGATACGCAGTATTTT.

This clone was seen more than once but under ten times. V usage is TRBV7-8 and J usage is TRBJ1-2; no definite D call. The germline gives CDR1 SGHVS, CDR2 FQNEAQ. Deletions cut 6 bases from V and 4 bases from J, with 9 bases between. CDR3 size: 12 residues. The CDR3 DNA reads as TGTGCCAGCAGTCCGACACCCTATGGCTACACCTTC. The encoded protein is CASSPTPYGYTF.

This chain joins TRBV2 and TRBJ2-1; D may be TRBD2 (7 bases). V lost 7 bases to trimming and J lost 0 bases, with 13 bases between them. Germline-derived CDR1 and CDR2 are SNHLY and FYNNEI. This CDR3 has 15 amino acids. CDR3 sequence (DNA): TGTGCCAGCAATGGGGGCGGGAGCTCCTACAATGAGCAGTTCTTC. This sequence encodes CASNGGGSSYNEQFF.

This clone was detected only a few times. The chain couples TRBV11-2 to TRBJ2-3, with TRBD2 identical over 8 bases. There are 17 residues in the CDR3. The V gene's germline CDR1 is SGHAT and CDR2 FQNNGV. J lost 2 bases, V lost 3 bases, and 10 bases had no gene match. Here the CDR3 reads CASSLGGAGGSTDTQYF. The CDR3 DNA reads TGTGCCAGCAGCTTGGGAGGTGCGGGGGGCTCCACAGATACGCAGTATTTT.

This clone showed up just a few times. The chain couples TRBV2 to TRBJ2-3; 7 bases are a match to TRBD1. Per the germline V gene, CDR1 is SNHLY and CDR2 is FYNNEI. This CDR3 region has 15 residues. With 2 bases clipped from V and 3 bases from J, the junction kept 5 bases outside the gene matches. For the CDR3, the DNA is TGTGCCAGCAGTGAAAAGGGGGCCTGGACAGATACGCAGTATTTT. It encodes CASSEKGAWTDTQYF. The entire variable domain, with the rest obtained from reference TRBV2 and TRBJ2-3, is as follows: EPEVTQTPSHQVTQMGQEVILRCVPISNHLYFYWYRQILGQKVEFLVSFYNNEISEKSEIFDDQFSVERPDGSNFTLKIRSTKLEDSAMYFCASSEKGAWTDTQYFGPGTRLTVL.

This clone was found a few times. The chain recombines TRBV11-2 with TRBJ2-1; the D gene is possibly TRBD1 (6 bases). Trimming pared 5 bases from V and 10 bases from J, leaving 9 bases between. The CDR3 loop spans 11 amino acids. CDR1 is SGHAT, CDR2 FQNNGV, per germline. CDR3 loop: CASSPGTEQFF. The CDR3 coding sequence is TGTGCCAGCAGCCCGGGGACAGAGCAGTTCTTC.

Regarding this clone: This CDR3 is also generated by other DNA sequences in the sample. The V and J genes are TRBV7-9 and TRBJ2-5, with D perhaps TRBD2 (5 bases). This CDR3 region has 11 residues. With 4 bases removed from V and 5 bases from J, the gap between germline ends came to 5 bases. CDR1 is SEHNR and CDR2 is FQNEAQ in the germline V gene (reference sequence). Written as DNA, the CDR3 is TGTGCCAGCAGCTCGGGGGAGACCCAGTACTTC. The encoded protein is CASSSGETQYF.

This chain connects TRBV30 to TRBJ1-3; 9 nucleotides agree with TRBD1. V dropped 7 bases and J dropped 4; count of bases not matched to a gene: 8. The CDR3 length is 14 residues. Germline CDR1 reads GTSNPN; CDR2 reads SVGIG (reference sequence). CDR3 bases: TGTGCCTACCAAGTTGGGACAGGGGGAAACACCATATATTTT. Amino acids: CAYQVGTGGNTIYF.

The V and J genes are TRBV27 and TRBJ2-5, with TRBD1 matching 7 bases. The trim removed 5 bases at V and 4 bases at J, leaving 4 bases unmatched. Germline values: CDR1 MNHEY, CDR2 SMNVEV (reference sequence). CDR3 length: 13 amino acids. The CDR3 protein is CASSEYRGETQYF. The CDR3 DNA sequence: TGTGCCAGCAGTGAGTACAGGGGAGAGACCCAGTACTTC.

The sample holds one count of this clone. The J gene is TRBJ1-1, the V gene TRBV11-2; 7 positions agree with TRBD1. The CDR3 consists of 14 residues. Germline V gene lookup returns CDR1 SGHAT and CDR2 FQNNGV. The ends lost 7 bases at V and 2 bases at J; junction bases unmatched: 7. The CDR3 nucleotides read TGTGCCAGCAACCGACAGGGTTTCAACACTGAAGCTTTCTTT. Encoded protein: CASNRQGFNTEAFF.

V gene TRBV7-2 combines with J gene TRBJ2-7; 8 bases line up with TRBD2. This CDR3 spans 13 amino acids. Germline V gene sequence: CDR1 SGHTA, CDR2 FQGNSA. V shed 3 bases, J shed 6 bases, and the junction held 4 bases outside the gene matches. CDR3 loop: CASSFILAAEQYF. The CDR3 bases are TGTGCCAGCAGCTTCATACTAGCGGCCGAGCAGTACTTC.

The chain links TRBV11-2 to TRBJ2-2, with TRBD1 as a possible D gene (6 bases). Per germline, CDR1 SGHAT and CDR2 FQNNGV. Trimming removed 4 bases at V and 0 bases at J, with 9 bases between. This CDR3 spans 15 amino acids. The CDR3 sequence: CASSSSGANTGELFF. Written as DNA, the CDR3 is TGTGCCAGCAGCTCCTCAGGGGCGAACACCGGGGAGCTGTTTTTT.

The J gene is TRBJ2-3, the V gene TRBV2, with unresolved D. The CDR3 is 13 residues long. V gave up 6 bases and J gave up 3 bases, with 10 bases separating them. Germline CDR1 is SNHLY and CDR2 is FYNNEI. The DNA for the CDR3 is TGTGCCAGCAGCGCTCTGGAGACAGATACGCAGTATTTT. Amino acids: CASSALETDTQYF.

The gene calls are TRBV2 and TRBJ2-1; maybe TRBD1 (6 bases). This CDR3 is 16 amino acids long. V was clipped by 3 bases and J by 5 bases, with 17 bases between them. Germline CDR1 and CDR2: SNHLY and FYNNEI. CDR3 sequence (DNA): TGTGCCAGCAGTGACGTGTGGCAGGGGACCGACAATGAGCAGTTCTTC. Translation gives CASSDVWQGTDNEQFF. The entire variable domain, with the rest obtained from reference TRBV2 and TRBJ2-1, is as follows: EPEVTQTPSHQVTQMGQEVILRCVPISNHLYFYWYRQILGQKVEFLVSFYNNEISEKSEIFDDQFSVERPDGSNFTLKIRSTKLEDSAMYFCASSDVWQGTDNEQFFGPGTRLTVL.